This TCR beta chain derives from a study of breast tumors, draining lymph nodes, adjacent tissues. Overall study results and limits: Compared with lymph nodes, tumors were less diverse; compared with nontumor tissue, more. The data were judged consistent with most tumor T cells coming from lymph node and expanding in tumor.

This clonotype was counted many times. No antigen is known for it. TCRdb reprocessed the multiplex PCR reads via MiXCR and lists one record per CDR3 protein. This table has 140,000 or so distinct CDR3 sequences, about 31% appearing once. Breast cancer patients provided tissue from their axillary draining lymph nodes. The CDR3 has 15 residues. Germline-derived CDR1 and CDR2 are SGHRS and YFSETQ. Trimming pared 4 bases from V and 7 bases from J, leaving 18 bases between. The V and J genes are TRBV5-1 and TRBJ1-5; D possibly corresponds to TRBD1 (6 bases). This clonotype originated in a female donor with breast cancer. Some clones in this sample may be carry-over from other donors' samples. Sequencing was done on a sample of axillary lymph node tissue. Here the CDR3 DNA reads TGCGCCAGCAGCGTTGGAGGGGGATTAGGACAGCCCCAGCATTTT. It encodes CASSVGGGLGQPQHF.